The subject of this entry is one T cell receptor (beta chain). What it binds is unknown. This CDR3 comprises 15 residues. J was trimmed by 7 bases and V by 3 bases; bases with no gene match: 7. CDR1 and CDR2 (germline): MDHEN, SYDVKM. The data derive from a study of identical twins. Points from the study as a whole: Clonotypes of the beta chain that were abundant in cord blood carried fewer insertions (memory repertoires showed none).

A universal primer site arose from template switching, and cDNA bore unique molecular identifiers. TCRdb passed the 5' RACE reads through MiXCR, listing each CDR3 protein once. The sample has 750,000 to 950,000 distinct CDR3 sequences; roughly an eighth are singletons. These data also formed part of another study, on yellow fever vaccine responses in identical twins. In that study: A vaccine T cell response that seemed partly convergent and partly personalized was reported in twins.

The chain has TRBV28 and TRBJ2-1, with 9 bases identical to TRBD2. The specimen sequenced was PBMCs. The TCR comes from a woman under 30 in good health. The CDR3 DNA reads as TGTGCCAGCAGTTTCGGGAGCGGGAGGAATAATGAGCAGTTCTTC. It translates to CASSFGSGRNNEQFF. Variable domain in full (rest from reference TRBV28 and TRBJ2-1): DVKVTQSSRYLVKRTGEKVFLECVQDMDHENMFWYRQDPGLGLRLIYFSYDVKMKEKGDIPEGYSVSREKKERFSLILESASTNQTSMYLCASSFGSGRNNEQFFGPGTRLTVL.